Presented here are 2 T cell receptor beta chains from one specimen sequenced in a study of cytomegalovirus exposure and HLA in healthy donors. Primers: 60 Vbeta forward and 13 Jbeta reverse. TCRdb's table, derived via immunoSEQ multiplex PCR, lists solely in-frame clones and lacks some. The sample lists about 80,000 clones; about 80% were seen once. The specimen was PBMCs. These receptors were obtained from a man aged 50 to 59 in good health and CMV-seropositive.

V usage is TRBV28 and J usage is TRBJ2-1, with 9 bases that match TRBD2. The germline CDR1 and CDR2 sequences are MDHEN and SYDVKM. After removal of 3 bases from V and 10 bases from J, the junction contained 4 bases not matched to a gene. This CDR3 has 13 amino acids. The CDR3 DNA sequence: TGTGCCAGCAGTTTTAGCGGGAGAGTGGAGCAGTTCTTC. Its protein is CASSFSGRVEQFF.

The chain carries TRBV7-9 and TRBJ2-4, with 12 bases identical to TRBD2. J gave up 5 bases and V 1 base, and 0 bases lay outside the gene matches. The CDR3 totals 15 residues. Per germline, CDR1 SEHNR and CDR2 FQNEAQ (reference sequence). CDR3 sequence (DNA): TGTGCCAGCAGCTTAGGACTAGCGGGGGAAAACATTCAGTACTTC. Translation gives CASSLGLAGENIQYF.